The 4 T cell receptor beta chains below come from one sample, sequenced in a study of T cell repertoires in cytomegalovirus infection. TCRdb processed the reads anew with MiXCR; each CDR3 protein has one entry. The repertoire holds approximately 500,000 distinct CDR3 sequences, with 11% as singletons. The sequenced sample consisted of PBMCs. Receptors were obtained from a human donor in good health (CMV status not recorded). Some clones in this sample may be carry-over from other donors' samples.

V gene TRBV4-1 combines with J gene TRBJ2-1; no definite D call. V was clipped by 0 bases and J by 9 bases, with 6 bases between them. The CDR3 covers 12 residues. The germline gives CDR1 MGHRA, CDR2 YSYEKL. CDR3 in amino acids: CASSQEVGEQFF. CDR3 sequence (DNA): TGCGCCAGCAGCCAAGAAGTTGGTGAGCAGTTCTTC.

This clonotype showed up many times. The CDR3 bases are TGCGCCAGCAGTCAATCTTCAGGGGGCCTAGCTTACAATGAGCAGTTCTTC. Residues: CASSQSSGGLAYNEQFF. The V call is TRBV23-1, the J call TRBJ2-1; 8 nucleotides line up with TRBD1. TRBV23-1 is assigned to the ORF class and has an uncertain function. The CDR3 extends over 17 amino acids. V trimming: 0 bases; J trimming: 4 bases; junction bases outside the gene matches: 8.

This clonotype was seen only a few times. The genes are TRBV6-1 and TRBJ1-1, with no clear D. This CDR3 comprises 14 residues. The germline V and J ends were trimmed by 5 bases and 0 bases, with 10 bases remaining between them. CDR1 and CDR2 (germline): MNHNS, SASEGT. The CDR3 here is CASSSTPLNTEAFF. The CDR3 DNA sequence: TGTGCCAGCAGTAGTACCCCACTGAACACTGAAGCTTTCTTT.

This clonotype was seen at least ten times. The chain recombines TRBV19 with TRBJ2-2; TRBD1 matches at 9 bases. Losses at the gene ends were 1 base for V and 6 bases for J; bases not matched to a gene: 3. CDR1 and CDR2 from the germline V gene are LNHDA and SQIVND (reference sequence). The CDR3 runs 15 residues. The CDR3 nucleotides are TGTGCCAGTAGTATAGGGACAGGGGTTCCCGGGGAGCTGTTTTTT. Translation gives CASSIGTGVPGELFF.